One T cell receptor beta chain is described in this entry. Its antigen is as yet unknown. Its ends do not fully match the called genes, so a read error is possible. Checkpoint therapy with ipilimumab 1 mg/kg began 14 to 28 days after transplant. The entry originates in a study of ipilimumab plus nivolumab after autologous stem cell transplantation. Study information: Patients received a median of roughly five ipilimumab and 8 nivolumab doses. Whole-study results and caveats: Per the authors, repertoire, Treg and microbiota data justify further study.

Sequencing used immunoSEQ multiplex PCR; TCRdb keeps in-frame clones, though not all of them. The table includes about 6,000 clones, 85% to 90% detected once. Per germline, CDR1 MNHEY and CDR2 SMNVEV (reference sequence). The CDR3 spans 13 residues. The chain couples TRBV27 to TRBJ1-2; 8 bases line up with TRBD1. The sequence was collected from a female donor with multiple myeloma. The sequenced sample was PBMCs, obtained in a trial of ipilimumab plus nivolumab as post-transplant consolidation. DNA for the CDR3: TGTGCCAGCAGTCGGGAGACAGGGGATGGGTACACCTTC. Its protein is CASSRETGDGYTF.